Below are 7 T cell receptor beta chains sequenced from a single sample in a study of neurological immune-mediated disorders. TCRdb recomputed calls from the 5' RACE reads with MiXCR, one row per CDR3 protein. This table holds about 120,000 distinct CDR3 sequences, about 3.4% found once. Material: PBMCs. Receptors were obtained from a woman aged 25 to 39 with multiple sclerosis.

This clonotype was detected ten times or more. The J gene is TRBJ2-7, the V gene TRBV20-1; 7 bases line up with TRBD2. CDR1 is DFQATT and CDR2 is SNEGSKA in the germline V gene (reference sequence). CDR3 size: 15 residues. V gave up 3 bases and J gave up 1 base; unmatched junction bases: 9. The CDR3 sequence: CSASLPAGSSYEQYF. For the CDR3, the DNA is TGCAGTGCTAGCTTACCAGCGGGGTCGTCCTACGAGCAGTACTTC.

This clonotype has ten or more counts. The chain couples TRBV9 to TRBJ1-6; D possibly corresponds to TRBD1 (6 bases). Germline V gives CDR1 SGDLS, CDR2 YYNGEE. Between the trimmed V and J ends, which lost 0 bases and 7 bases, there was a span of 8 bases. This CDR3 has 14 residues. As DNA, the CDR3 is TGTGCCAGCAGCGTAGCAGGGGCGAATTCACCCCTCCACTTT. Translated: CASSVAGANSPLHF. The whole variable domain, remainder taken from reference TRBV9 and TRBJ1-6, is DSGVTQTPKHLITATGQRVTLRCSPRSGDLSVYWYQQSLDQGLQFLIQYYNGEERAKGNILERFSAQQFPDLHSELNLSSLELGDSALYFCASSVAGANSPLHFGNGTRLTVT.

This clonotype was detected ten times or more. This chain joins TRBV5-1 and TRBJ2-2; D not certain. Trimming cost V 2 bases and J 8 bases, with 4 bases left between them. This CDR3 comprises 11 residues. In germline, CDR1 is SGHRS, CDR2 YFSETQ. CDR3 residues: CASSFRGELFF. The CDR3 coding sequence is TGCGCCAGCAGCTTCCGAGGGGAGCTGTTTTTT. Full variable domain (rest looked up from reference TRBV5-1 and TRBJ2-2): KAGVTQTPRYLIKTRGQQVTLSCSPISGHRSVSWYQQTPGQGLQFLFEYFSETQRNKGNFPGRFSGRQFSNSRSEMNVSTLELGDSALYLCASSFRGELFFGEGSRLTVL.

This clonotype was counted ten times or more. The genes are TRBV12-3 or TRBV12-4 and TRBJ2-5, with D perhaps TRBD1 or TRBD2 (5 bases each). The CDR3 is 15 residues long. Trimming removed 2 bases at V and 0 bases at J, with 10 bases between. CDR3 sequence reads: CASSLTRGDQETQYF. The CDR3 bases are TGTGCCAGCAGTTTAACCCGAGGGGACCAAGAGACCCAGTACTTC.

This clonotype was seen many times. The chain uses TRBV20-1 and TRBJ2-3; D ambiguous. CDR3 length equals 15 residues. Germline CDR1 is DFQATT and CDR2 is SNEGSKA (reference sequence). V was trimmed by 0 bases and J by 0 bases, leaving 10 bases between them. Here the CDR3 DNA reads TGCAGTGCTAGAGATTTTGCAGGTAGCACAGATACGCAGTATTTT. Amino acid sequence: CSARDFAGSTDTQYF.

This chain joins TRBV7-6 and TRBJ2-5; D not certain. The CDR3 has 13 residues. Germline lookup yields CDR1 SGHVS and CDR2 FNYEAQ. V was clipped by 5 bases and J by 2 bases, with 9 bases between them. CDR3 loop: CASSPLAQETQYF. DNA of the CDR3: TGTGCCAGCAGCCCACTGGCACAAGAGACCCAGTACTTC.

In its sample, this clonotype was seen many times. The chain has TRBV20-1 and TRBJ1-2; D perhaps matches TRBD1 (5 bases). With 0 bases removed from V and 0 bases from J, the gap between germline ends came to 11 bases. The V gene's germline CDR1 is DFQATT and CDR2 SNEGSKA (reference sequence). This CDR3 contains 15 residues. DNA for the CDR3: TGCAGTGCTAGAGACTGGCAGGGCACTAACTATGGCTACACCTTC. It yields the protein CSARDWQGTNYGYTF.